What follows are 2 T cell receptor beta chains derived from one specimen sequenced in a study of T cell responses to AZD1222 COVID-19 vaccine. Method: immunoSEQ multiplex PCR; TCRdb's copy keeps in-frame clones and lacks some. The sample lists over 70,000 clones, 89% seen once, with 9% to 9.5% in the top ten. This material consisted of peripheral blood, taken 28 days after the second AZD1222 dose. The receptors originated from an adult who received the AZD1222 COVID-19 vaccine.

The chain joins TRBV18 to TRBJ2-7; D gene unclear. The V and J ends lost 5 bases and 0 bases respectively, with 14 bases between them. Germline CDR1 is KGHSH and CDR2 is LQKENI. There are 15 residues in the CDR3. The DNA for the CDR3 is TGTGCCAGCTCAATGGCCGGCGACTCCTCCTACGAGCAGTACTTC. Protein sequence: CASSMAGDSSYEQYF.

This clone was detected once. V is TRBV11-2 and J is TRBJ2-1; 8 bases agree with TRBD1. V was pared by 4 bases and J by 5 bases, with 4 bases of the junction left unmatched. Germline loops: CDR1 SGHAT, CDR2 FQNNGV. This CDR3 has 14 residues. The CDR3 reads CASSSGQGNNEQFF. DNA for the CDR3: TGTGCCAGCAGCTCCGGACAGGGAAACAATGAGCAGTTCTTC.